These T cell receptor beta chains were read from a single sample in a study of shared clonotypes between healthy human individuals. Sequencing used immunoSEQ multiplex PCR; TCRdb keeps in-frame clones, though not all of them. The data show approximately 1.1 million clones, with approximately 78% seen just once and roughly 0.56% held by the top ten. Material for sequencing was memory CD4+ T cells from PBMCs. These receptors came from a young man in good health. Some clones in this sample may be carry-over from other donors' samples. CDR3s include the opening cysteine and the closing phenylalanine or tryptophan. The D gene is left open where the match is weak. Only part of the rows carry a size: once, few, many, or a class if the clone is expanded.

-	TRBV7-7	14	-	TRBJ2-1	CASSLWAGHNEQFF	TGTGCCAGCAGCCTTTGGGCGGGCCACAATGAGCAGTTCTTC
-	TRBV11-2	16	-	TRBJ1-4	CASRRVFGGRNEKLFF	TGTGCCAGCAGACGAGTCTTTGGGGGACGGAATGAAAAACTGTTTTTT
-	TRBV11-3	14	-	TRBJ2-1	CASSLGGVYNEQFF	TGTGCCAGCAGCTTAGGCGGGGTCTACAATGAGCAGTTCTTC
many	TRBV29-1	17	TRBD2	TRBJ2-3	CSVVGGRVWANTDTQYF	TGCAGCGTTGTGGGCGGGAGGGTGTGGGCGAACACAGATACGCAGTATTTT
-	TRBV7-8	12	-	TRBJ2-2	CASSFSNGELFF	TGTGCCAGCAGCTTTTCTAACGGGGAGCTGTTTTTT
once	TRBV9	15	TRBD1	TRBJ1-3	CASSVQGGTGNTIYF	TGTGCCAGCAGCGTACAGGGGGGAACTGGAAACACCATATATTTT
-	TRBV5-5	16	TRBD2	TRBJ2-1	CASSLGTSGIAGEQFF	TGTGCCAGCAGCTTGGGAACTAGCGGGATTGCGGGTGAGCAGTTCTTC
many	TRBV5-1	15	TRBD1	TRBJ2-7	CASSLIGQGAAEQYF	TGCGCCAGCAGCTTGATTGGGCAGGGGGCGGCCGAGCAGTACTTC
-	TRBV2	13	-	TRBJ1-2	CASSEQYGYGYTF	TGTGCCAGCAGTGAACAGTATGGCTATGGCTACACCTTC
few	TRBV9	18	TRBD2	TRBJ2-1	CASSTGLAGGPSYNEQFF	TGTGCCAGCAGCACGGGACTAGCGGGAGGTCCCTCCTACAATGAGCAGTTCTTC
-	TRBV7-2	15	TRBD1	TRBJ2-7	CASSQGQGETYEQYF	TGTGCCAGCAGCCAAGGACAGGGGGAAACGTACGAGCAGTACTTC
-	TRBV5-1	13	-	TRBJ2-2	CASSLGPTGELFF	TGCGCCAGCAGCTTGGGCCCCACCGGGGAGCTGTTTTTT
-	TRBV5-5	15	TRBD1	TRBJ2-7	CASSLHGTEGYEQYF	TGTGCCAGCAGCTTACACGGGACAGAGGGCTACGAGCAGTACTTC
-	TRBV4-1	15	-	TRBJ2-1	CASSLGTLNDNEQFF	TGCGCCAGCAGCCTCGGGACTCTCAATGACAATGAGCAGTTCTTC
-	TRBV6-5	15	-	TRBJ2-6	CASSYHRAGANVLTF	TGTGCCAGCAGTTACCACAGGGCTGGGGCCAACGTCCTGACTTTC
-	TRBV27	15	TRBD2	TRBJ2-5	CASSWDSGRAKTQYF	TGTGCCAGCAGCTGGGATAGCGGGAGAGCGAAGACCCAGTACTTC
-	TRBV11-1	15	TRBD2	TRBJ2-7	CASSPQAGVQYEQYF	TGTGCCAGCAGCCCTCAGGCGGGAGTCCAGTACGAGCAGTACTTC
-	TRBV5-1	15	-	TRBJ1-2	CASSLAGQPNYGYTF	TGCGCCAGCAGCTTGGCCGGACAGCCTAACTATGGCTACACCTTC
-	TRBV28	15	TRBD1	TRBJ1-3	CASSTGGASGNTIYF	TGTGCCAGCAGTACAGGGGGCGCGTCAGGAAACACCATATATTTT
-	TRBV2	16	TRBD1	TRBJ2-2	CASTGTGGPNTGELFF	TGTGCCAGCACCGGGACAGGGGGCCCGAACACCGGGGAGCTGTTTTTT
-	TRBV4-1	20	TRBD2	TRBJ2-5	CASARSLWGLAGGGQETQYF	TGCGCCAGCGCCCGAAGCCTCTGGGGACTAGCGGGAGGAGGGCAAGAGACCCAGTACTTC
-	TRBV11-2	12	-	TRBJ2-5	CASSSVQETQYF	TGTGCCAGCAGCTCAGTGCAAGAGACCCAGTACTTC
-	TRBV19	14	TRBD2	TRBJ2-7	CASRGWEGPTEQYF	TGTGCCAGTCGAGGGTGGGAGGGCCCCACCGAGCAGTACTTC
-	TRBV9	14	-	TRBJ2-3	CASSVYPSADTQYF	TGTGCCAGCAGCGTTTACCCTTCTGCAGATACGCAGTATTTT
-	TRBV2	14	-	TRBJ2-5	CASSEARGKETQYF	TGTGCCAGCAGTGAAGCGCGAGGGAAAGAGACCCAGTACTTC
-	TRBV11-2	15	TRBD1	TRBJ1-5	CASSLGGQVNQPQHF	TGTGCCAGCAGCTTAGGGGGACAGGTCAATCAGCCCCAGCATTTT
-	TRBV9	15	-	TRBJ2-3	CASSVTGRSTDTQYF	TGTGCCAGCAGCGTTACTGGGCGGAGCACAGATACGCAGTATTTT
few	TRBV9	13	TRBD1	TRBJ2-7	CASSVHRGGEQYF	TGTGCCAGCAGCGTACACAGGGGTGGCGAGCAGTACTTC
-	TRBV10-3	15	-	TRBJ2-1	CAISAGSGFYNEQFF	TGTGCCATCAGTGCAGGGTCGGGCTTTTACAATGAGCAGTTCTTC
-	TRBV7-3	14	TRBD2	TRBJ2-5	CASSVGTSGSAQYF	TGTGCCAGCAGCGTGGGGACTAGCGGGAGTGCCCAGTACTTC
-	TRBV5-5	16	TRBD1	TRBJ2-2	CASSLAQGANTGELFF	TGTGCCAGCAGCTTGGCCCAGGGGGCGAACACCGGGGAGCTGTTTTTT
-	TRBV11-2	14	TRBD1	TRBJ1-2	CASTPGQGAHGYTF	TGTGCCAGCACCCCGGGGCAGGGGGCGCATGGCTACACCTTC
-	TRBV5-1	14	-	TRBJ2-2	CASTPGVAGGELFF	TGCGCCAGCACCCCGGGGGTCGCCGGCGGGGAGCTGTTTTTT
-	TRBV15	14	-	TRBJ2-1	CATANEGLYNEQFF	TGTGCCACCGCTAACGAGGGCCTTTACAATGAGCAGTTCTTC
-	TRBV5-1	14	-	TRBJ1-1	CASSLAGSNTEAFF	TGCGCCAGCAGCTTGGCCGGGTCGAACACTGAAGCTTTCTTT
-	TRBV27	14	-	TRBJ1-2	CASSLLRAGYGYTF	TGTGCCAGCAGTTTATTGCGGGCGGGGTATGGCTACACCTTC
-	TRBV5-1	16	TRBD2	TRBJ2-1	CASSFDPGLIYNEQFF	TGCGCCAGCAGCTTCGATCCGGGACTAATCTACAATGAGCAGTTCTTC
once	TRBV5-8	14	-	TRBJ2-7	CASSLRAASYEQYF	TGTGCCAGCAGCTTGAGGGCAGCCTCCTACGAGCAGTACTTC
-	TRBV19	16	TRBD1	TRBJ1-5	CASSIDLDRSNQPQHF	TGTGCCAGTAGTATAGACCTGGACAGGTCTAATCAGCCCCAGCATTTT
-	TRBV7-9	13	-	TRBJ2-7	CASSNRYGYEQYF	TGTGCCAGCAGTAATCGTTACGGGTACGAGCAGTACTTC
few	TRBV7-8	17	TRBD1	TRBJ2-1	CASTREGATSSYNEQFF	TGTGCCAGCACCCGCGAGGGGGCTACGAGCTCCTACAATGAGCAGTTCTTC
once	TRBV5-4	14	TRBD1	TRBJ1-1	CASSGMTGGREAFF	TGTGCCAGCAGCGGAATGACAGGGGGGAGAGAAGCTTTCTTT
-	TRBV5-1	14	TRBD2	TRBJ2-7	CASRLTSGVVEQYF	TGCGCCAGCAGGTTGACTAGCGGGGTAGTCGAGCAGTACTTC
few	TRBV7-9	16	TRBD1	TRBJ1-1	CASSHWTGRMDTEAFF	TGTGCCAGCAGCCATTGGACAGGGCGCATGGACACTGAAGCTTTCTTT
-	TRBV28	11	-	TRBJ1-2	CASSDNDGYTF	TGTGCCAGCAGTGATAACGATGGCTACACCTTC